These T cell receptor beta chains were read from a single sample in a study of T-cell reconstitution after alpha-beta-depleted transplantation in children. Each CDR3 protein is one row after TCRdb ran MiXCR on the PCR reads. The top ten clones hold almost 6.5% of a sample with around 240,000 distinct CDR3 sequences, roughly 7.7% of them seen once. Sequenced material: PBMCs, mostly from graft donor cells, taken 180 days after TCRalphabeta/CD19-depleted stem cell transplant. Every receptor here comes from a male patient between 10 and 17 years old who had a stem cell transplant for acute lymphoblastic leukemia, so the T cells may come from the graft donor. Both conserved end residues are part of each CDR3. The D gene is left open where the match is weak. The size field is filled for only some rows; it gives once, few, many or a size class.

clone_size	d_call	j_call	v_call	cdr3_nt	cdr3_aa
many	.	TRBJ1-1	TRBV25-1	TGTGCCAGCAGTGAGGACAGACCGAACACTGAAGCTTTCTTT	CASSEDRPNTEAFF
many	.	TRBJ2-1	TRBV19	TGTGCCAGTAGTATTGGGACCCCCAGCGATGAGCAGTTCTTC	CASSIGTPSDEQFF
many	.	TRBJ2-3	TRBV9	TGTGCCAGCAGCGTTGAGAGCAGGTTAAATACGCAGTATTTT	CASSVESRLNTQYF
many	.	TRBJ1-6	TRBV20-1	TGCAGTGCTAGAGAAGCGGACGGGACTCATAATTCACCCCTCCACTTT	CSAREADGTHNSPLHF
few	.	TRBJ2-2	TRBV19	TGTGCCAGTAGTTTTATTCTTGGCACCGGGGAGCTGTTTTTT	CASSFILGTGELFF
many	.	TRBJ2-5	TRBV18	TGTGCCAGCAGCCCCCTTGAGACCCAGTACTTC	CASSPLETQYF
few	.	TRBJ1-2	TRBV7-9	TGTGCCAGCAGCTTAGTCACGGGGGGAAGCGGCTACACCTTC	CASSLVTGGSGYTF
many	TRBD1	TRBJ1-2	TRBV12-3/TRBV12-4	TGTGCCAGCAGCTCCCCGGGACAGGGGGCCGCTAACTATGGCTACACCTTC	CASSSPGQGAANYGYTF
few	TRBD1	TRBJ1-1	TRBV27	TGTGCCAGCAGTACCTGGGACAGCCTGAAAGCTTTCTTT	CASSTWDSLKAFF
many	.	TRBJ2-1	TRBV5-1	TGCGCCAGCAACGAGGGGTTAAACAATGAGCAGTTCTTC	CASNEGLNNEQFF
few	TRBD1	TRBJ1-2	TRBV20-1	TGCAGAATGGAGACAGGGAGCGGCTACACCTTC	CRMETGSGYTF
many	.	TRBJ2-6	TRBV20-1	TGCAGTGCTAGGATAAGCTCTGGGGCCAACGTCCTGACTTTC	CSARISSGANVLTF
few	.	TRBJ1-2	TRBV19	TGTGCCAGTATCAGATCAGGGCAGGACTATGGCTACACCTTC	CASIRSGQDYGYTF
few	.	TRBJ1-3	TRBV20-1	TGCAGTGCCACCCTGAGCGTCGCTGGAAACACCATATATTTT	CSATLSVAGNTIYF
many	.	TRBJ2-7	TRBV14	TGTGCCAGCAGCCAGTGGTTTGGCTACGAGCAGTACTTC	CASSQWFGYEQYF
many	.	TRBJ1-3	TRBV6-1	TGTGCCAGCAGACCGGTCTTCTCTGGAAACACCATATATTTT	CASRPVFSGNTIYF
many	.	TRBJ1-2	TRBV5-1	TGCGCCAGCAGCTTGACATTCCCGACAGCGAACTATGGCTACACCTTC	CASSLTFPTANYGYTF
many	TRBD2	TRBJ2-7	TRBV9	TGTGCCAGCAGCGTGGCTAGCGGGAACCACGAGCAGTACTTC	CASSVASGNHEQYF
many	TRBD1	TRBJ1-5	TRBV4-2	TGTGCCAGCAGCCAAGATCAGGGCGGAGGGGGCGGTCAGCCCCAGCATTTT	CASSQDQGGGGGQPQHF
many	TRBD1	TRBJ2-7	TRBV3-1	TGTGCCAGCAGCAACCGGGACAGGGTCTACGAGCAGTACTTC	CASSNRDRVYEQYF
many	.	TRBJ1-3	TRBV20-1	TGCAGTGCCCGTAATTCCGACAGGGGAAACACCATATATTTT	CSARNSDRGNTIYF
many	.	TRBJ2-2	TRBV2	TGTGCCAGCAGACACCGGGACTCCCCGAACACCGGGGAGCTGTTTTTT	CASRHRDSPNTGELFF
many	TRBD1	TRBJ2-7	TRBV7-2	TGTGCCAGCAGCTCACAGGGGCCGGGGTCCTACGAGCAGTACTTC	CASSSQGPGSYEQYF
many	.	TRBJ2-1	TRBV20-1	TGCAGTGCGGTGGGGGGCGGCAGCTCCTACAATGAGCAGTTCTTC	CSAVGGGSSYNEQFF
many	TRBD2	TRBJ2-1	TRBV29-1	TGCAGCCCGACTAGCGGGAATGAGCAGTTCTTC	CSPTSGNEQFF
many	.	TRBJ2-7	TRBV7-7	TGTGCTAGCAGCTTTAACGGGGGGCGCCAGTACTTC	CASSFNGGRQYF
many	TRBD2	TRBJ2-1	TRBV5-6	TGTGCCAGCAGCTCGCCGGGACTAGCGTGGAATGAGCTGTTCTTC	CASSSPGLAWNELFF
many	TRBD2	TRBJ2-3	TRBV6-2/TRBV6-3	TGTGCCAGCGGGACTAGGAGACCCGGAGGTGTCACAGATACGCAGTATTTT	CASGTRRPGGVTDTQYF
many	.	TRBJ1-2	TRBV6-1	TGTGCCAGCATGGCTCGGAACTATGGCTACACCTTC	CASMARNYGYTF
many	.	TRBJ2-3	TRBV12-3/TRBV12-4	TGTGCCAGCAGGACATACACAGATACGCAGTATTTT	CASRTYTDTQYF
many	.	TRBJ2-7	TRBV18	TGTGCCAGCTCACGTTCTTCTACAGGGAGAGCCTACGAGCAGTACTTC	CASSRSSTGRAYEQYF
many	TRBD1	TRBJ2-5	TRBV20-1	TGCAGTGCTACCCCTGGACAGGGGAGGGAGACCCAGTACTTC	CSATPGQGRETQYF
many	TRBD1	TRBJ2-7	TRBV28	TGTGCCAGCAGTGCCACGAGGACAGGCTTTTACACCTACGAGCAGTACTTC	CASSATRTGFYTYEQYF
many	.	TRBJ2-1	TRBV4-2	TGTGCCAGCAGCCAGAACGGGGGGCGTGGGGCTTACAATGAGCAGTTCTTC	CASSQNGGRGAYNEQFF
few	TRBD2	TRBJ2-2	TRBV10-3	TGTGCCATCAGTGAGGCGGGGGTGAACACCGGGGAGCTGTTTTTT	CAISEAGVNTGELFF
many	TRBD2	TRBJ2-7	TRBV6-1	TGTGCCAGCAGGAAGACTAGCGGGACCTACGAGCAGTACTTC	CASRKTSGTYEQYF
.	.	TRBJ2-7	TRBV11-2	TGTGCCAGCAGCTTACTCCCGGGCAACTACGAGCAGTACTTC	CASSLLPGNYEQYF
many	.	TRBJ2-6	TRBV19	TGTGCCAGTAGTAAGAATTGGGGGGCCAACGTCCTGACTTTC	CASSKNWGANVLTF
many	.	TRBJ2-3	TRBV28	TGTGCCAGCAGTCGGCAGAGCACAGATACGCAGTATTTT	CASSRQSTDTQYF
many	.	TRBJ2-2	TRBV12-3/TRBV12-4	TGTGCCAGCAGCCTCGGAGGGGGGGAGCTGTTTTTT	CASSLGGGELFF
.	TRBD1	TRBJ2-1	TRBV27	TGTGCCAGCAGTTTCCCCGGGACAGGGACCAATGAGCAGTTCTTC	CASSFPGTGTNEQFF
many	.	TRBJ2-2	TRBV5-1	TGCGCCAGCAACAGGGAGGTGGACGGGGAGCTGTTTTTT	CASNREVDGELFF
many	.	TRBJ1-2	TRBV6-6	TGTGCCAGCAGCCCGTCAGCTAACTATGGCTACACCTTC	CASSPSANYGYTF
many	.	TRBJ1-3	TRBV5-1	TGCGCCAGCAGCTTGGCCGGACCCTCTGGAAACACCATATATTTT	CASSLAGPSGNTIYF
many	TRBD1	TRBJ2-1	TRBV29-1	TGCAGCGTTGGTGGGACAGGGCGCCCCTCCCACCTCTACAATGAGCAGTTCTTC	CSVGGTGRPSHLYNEQFF